This entry lists 13 T cell receptor beta chains sequenced from one sample in a study of identical twins. A single record per CDR3 protein comes from TCRdb applying MiXCR to the 5' RACE reads. There are nearly 650,000 distinct CDR3 sequences in the sample; just over 7% occur only once, and about 1.6% lies in the top ten. These data also formed part of another study, on yellow fever vaccine responses in identical twins.

The material sequenced was PBMCs. The receptors here all came from a woman in her late teens or twenties in good health.

This clonotype has more than one count but fewer than ten. The junction differs from germline at one of its ends, possibly a read error. The J gene is TRBJ1-2, the V gene TRBV20-1; unclear D gene. Germline V gives CDR1 DFQATT, CDR2 SNEGSKA (reference sequence). This CDR3 comprises 11 residues. The CDR3 DNA reads TGCAGTGCTAGGACCCTAAATTCGGTTGAATTC. Its protein product is CSARTLNSVEF.

The chain employs TRBV12-3 or TRBV12-4 and TRBJ2-1, with 13 bases fitting TRBD2. The CDR3 extends over 16 amino acids. After removal of 5 bases from V and 10 bases from J, the junction contained 11 bases not matched to a gene. The CDR3 loop is CASSPAGTSGIREQFF. The CDR3, as DNA: TGTGCCAGCAGTCCCGCCGGGACTAGCGGGATTCGGGAGCAGTTCTTC.

This clonotype showed up just a few times. CDR3: CSARLAGWQSYNEQFF. The CDR3 nucleotides are TGCAGTGCTCGCTTAGCGGGATGGCAGTCCTACAATGAGCAGTTCTTC. The rearrangement links TRBV20-1 to TRBJ2-1; TRBD2 matches 8 bases. J lost 1 base, V lost 5 bases, and 10 bases had no gene match. The CDR3 extends over 16 amino acids. Germline V gene data show CDR1 as DFQATT and CDR2 as SNEGSKA (reference sequence).

This rearrangement joins TRBV2 to TRBJ2-4; TRBD2 is a possible D gene (5 bases). The V end lost 4 bases, the J end lost 3 bases, and 10 bases lay between the germline ends. Germline CDR1 SNHLY, CDR2 FYNNEI. This CDR3 is 14 amino acids long. For the CDR3, the DNA is TGTGCCAGCAGTGTGTGGGGAGACAAAAACATTCAGTACTTC. Its protein product is CASSVWGDKNIQYF.

Many counts were recorded for this clonotype. The V and J genes are TRBV7-9 and TRBJ2-1; 7 bases line up with TRBD2. Germline CDR1 and CDR2: SEHNR and FQNEAQ (reference sequence). The length of the CDR3 is 17 residues. V lost 2 bases, J lost 2 bases, and 9 bases stayed unmatched. This CDR3 reads CASSLPHAGVPYNEQFF. CDR3 bases: TGTGCCAGCAGCTTACCCCACGCGGGAGTCCCCTACAATGAGCAGTTCTTC. Using reference TRBV7-9 and TRBJ2-1 for the parts outside the CDR3, the full variable domain is DTGVSQNPRHKITKRGQNVTFRCDPISEHNRLYWYRQTLGQGPEFLTYFQNEAQLEKSRLLSDRFSAERPKGSFSTLEIQRTEQGDSAMYLCASSLPHAGVPYNEQFFGPGTRLTVL.

This clonotype was seen ten or more times. The chain links TRBV7-2 to TRBJ2-2; 8 nucleotides line up with TRBD2. The CDR3 extends over 15 amino acids. Germline-derived CDR1 and CDR2 are SGHTA and FQGNSA. The V gene end was trimmed by 3 bases and the J gene end by 0 bases; junction bases not matched to a gene: 0. CDR3: CASSFGGANTGELFF. CDR3 in DNA: TGTGCCAGCAGCTTCGGGGGGGCGAACACCGGGGAGCTGTTTTTT. The complete variable domain, with remaining parts taken from reference TRBV7-2 and TRBJ2-2, reads GAGVSQSPSNKVTEKGKDVELRCDPISGHTALYWYRQSLGQGLEFLIYFQGNSAPDKSGLPSDRFSAERTGGSVSTLTIQRTQQEDSAVYLCASSFGGANTGELFFGEGSRLTVL.

This clonotype was found many times. This chain joins TRBV5-6 and TRBJ1-1; 9 bases line up with TRBD1. V trimming: 4 bases; J trimming: 8 bases; junction bases outside the gene matches: 6. Germline CDR1 SGHDT, CDR2 YYEEEE. The CDR3 covers 13 residues. CDR3 bases: TGTGCCAGCAGCCGAACAGGGGGCTGGGAAGCTTTCTTT. Amino acids: CASSRTGGWEAFF.

At least ten counts were recorded for this clonotype. The CDR3 bases are TGTGCCAGCAGTCGACTAGCGGGGGGAGCCAGCACAGATACGCAGTATTTT. Translation: CASSRLAGGASTDTQYF. The chain links TRBV6-1 to TRBJ2-3, with TRBD2 matching 13 bases. Germline V CDR1 and CDR2: MNHNS, SASEGT. V was clipped by 5 bases and J by 0 bases; unmatched bases: 5. The CDR3 length is 17 residues.

The table lists this clonotype with many counts. The gene calls are TRBV27 and TRBJ2-6, with 8 bases lining up with TRBD2. V was clipped by 7 bases and J by 0 bases; unmatched bases: 11. The CDR3 loop spans 18 amino acids. Germline-derived CDR1 and CDR2 are MNHEY and SMNVEV (reference sequence). CDR3 in amino acids: CASTHRAGALSGANVLTF. For the CDR3, the DNA is TGTGCCAGCACCCACCGAGCGGGGGCCCTCTCTGGGGCCAACGTCCTGACTTTC. Full variable domain (rest looked up from reference TRBV27 and TRBJ2-6): EAQVTQNPRYLITVTGKKLTVTCSQNMNHEYMSWYRQDPGLGLRQIYYSMNVEVTDKGDVPEGYKVSRKEKRNFPLILESPSPNQTSLYFCASTHRAGALSGANVLTFGAGSRLTVL.

This clonotype was recorded many times. This chain connects TRBV25-1 to TRBJ2-1; D is ambiguous. V dropped 5 bases and J dropped 11 bases, with 16 bases sitting between them. CDR1 and CDR2 (germline): MGHDK, SYGVNS. The CDR3 consists of 13 residues. The CDR3 sequence is CASSPHWGNQQFF. The CDR3 DNA is TGTGCCAGCAGTCCCCACTGGGGTAATCAGCAGTTCTTC.

This clonotype came up a few times. The J gene is TRBJ2-7, the V gene TRBV5-5; 7 bases line up with TRBD2. The CDR3 sequence is 14 residues long. Germline V gene sequence: CDR1 SGHKS, CDR2 YYEKEE (reference sequence). The V gene end was trimmed by 7 bases and the J gene end by 4 bases; junction bases not matched to a gene: 11. CDR3 nucleotides: TGTGCCAGCGCTGGGGCTAGCGGATATTACGAGCAGTACTTC. Translated: CASAGASGYYEQYF.

CDR3 loop: CASSDARGGAETQYF. For the CDR3, the DNA is TGCGCCAGCAGCGACGCACGCGGGGGAGCAGAGACCCAGTACTTC. The chain employs TRBV5-1 and TRBJ2-5; 7 bases fit TRBD2. The V segment lost 4 bases and the J segment 4 bases; nucleotides outside the gene matches: 10. This CDR3 has 15 amino acids. The germline V gene encodes CDR1 SGHRS and CDR2 YFSETQ.

There are a few counts of this clonotype. The J gene is TRBJ2-5, the V gene TRBV7-6; 7 nucleotides line up with TRBD1. CDR3 length: 15 residues. Trimming took 1 base from V and 1 from J; bases not matched to a gene: 3. CDR1 and CDR2 from the germline V gene are SGHVS and FNYEAQ. Here the CDR3 reads CASSLGWDSQETQYF. The CDR3 nucleotides are TGTGCCAGCAGCTTAGGTTGGGACAGCCAAGAGACCCAGTACTTC.